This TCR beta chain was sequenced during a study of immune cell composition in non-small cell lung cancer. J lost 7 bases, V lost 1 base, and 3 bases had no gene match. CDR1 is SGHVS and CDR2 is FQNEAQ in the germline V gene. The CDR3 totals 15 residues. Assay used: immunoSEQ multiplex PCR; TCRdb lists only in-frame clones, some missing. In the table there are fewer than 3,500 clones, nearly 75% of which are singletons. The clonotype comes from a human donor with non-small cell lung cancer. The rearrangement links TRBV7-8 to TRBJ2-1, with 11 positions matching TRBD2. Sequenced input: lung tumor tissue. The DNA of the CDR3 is TGTGCCAGCAGCTTAGTACTAGCGGGAGTTAATGAGCAGTTCTTC. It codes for CASSLVLAGVNEQFF.